Sequencing of this TCR beta chain was carried out in a study of blood T cell repertoires in COVID-19. On the study more broadly: Spain, Italy and the United States supplied samples that represented acute and convalescent COVID-19.

V was pared by 6 bases and J by 4 bases, with 9 bases of the junction left unmatched. The CDR3 length is 15 residues. Germline lookup yields CDR1 SGHTA and CDR2 FQGNSA. As handled by the study authors: Estimated nucleated cell counts came from reference gene primer amplification. The table came from immunoSEQ multiplex PCR; TCRdb's copy has only in-frame clones and leaves some out. Clone size and V and J calls were adopted from that table, with D and trimming inferred from the DNA. The sample lists about 130,000 clones; approximately 85% were seen once. The clonotype was recovered from a human donor in a cohort sampled during active COVID-19. The sample was peripheral blood. The gene calls are TRBV7-2 and TRBJ2-5, with TRBD1 matching 9 bases. This CDR3 is CASRNRGRAGETQYF. CDR3 bases: TGTGCCAGCAGAAACAGGGGGCGGGCCGGAGAGACCCAGTACTTC.